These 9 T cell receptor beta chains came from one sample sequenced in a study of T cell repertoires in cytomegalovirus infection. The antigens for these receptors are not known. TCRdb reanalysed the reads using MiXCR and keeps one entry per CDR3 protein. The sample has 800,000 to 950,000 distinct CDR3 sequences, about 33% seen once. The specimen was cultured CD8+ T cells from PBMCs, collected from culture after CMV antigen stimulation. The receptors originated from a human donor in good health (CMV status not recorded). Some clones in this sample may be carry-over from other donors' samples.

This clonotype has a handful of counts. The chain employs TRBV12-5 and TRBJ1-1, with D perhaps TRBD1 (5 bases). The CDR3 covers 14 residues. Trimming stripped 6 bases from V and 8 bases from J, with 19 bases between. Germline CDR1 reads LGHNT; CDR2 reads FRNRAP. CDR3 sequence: CASGGARGRSEAFF. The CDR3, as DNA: TGTGCTAGTGGAGGGGCGCGAGGGAGGAGCGAAGCTTTCTTT.

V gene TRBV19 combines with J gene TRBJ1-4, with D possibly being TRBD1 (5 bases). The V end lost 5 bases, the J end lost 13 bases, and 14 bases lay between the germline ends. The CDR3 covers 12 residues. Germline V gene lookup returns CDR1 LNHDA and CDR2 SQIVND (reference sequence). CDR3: CASSETRDLLFF. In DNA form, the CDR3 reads TGTGCCAGTAGTGAAACCCGGGACCTACTGTTTTTT. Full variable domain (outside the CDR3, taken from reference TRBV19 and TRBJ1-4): DGGITQSPKYLFRKEGQNVTLSCEQNLNHDAMYWYRQDPGQGLRLIYYSQIVNDFQKGDIAEGYSVSREKKESFPLTVTSAQKNPTAFYLCASSETRDLLFFGSGTQLSVL.

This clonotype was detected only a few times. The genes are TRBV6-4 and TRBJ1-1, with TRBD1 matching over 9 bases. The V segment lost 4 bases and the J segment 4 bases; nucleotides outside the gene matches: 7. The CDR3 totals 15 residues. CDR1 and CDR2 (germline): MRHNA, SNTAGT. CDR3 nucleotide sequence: TGTGCCAGCAGTGTATCCGGACAGGGGAGCACTGAAGCTTTCTTT. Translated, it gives CASSVSGQGSTEAFF.

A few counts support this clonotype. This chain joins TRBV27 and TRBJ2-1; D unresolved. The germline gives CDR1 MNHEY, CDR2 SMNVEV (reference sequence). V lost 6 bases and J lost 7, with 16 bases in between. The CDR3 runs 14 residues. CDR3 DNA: TGTGCCAGCAGCGCAGGCTCCGGGTGGAATGAGCAGTTCTTC. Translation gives CASSAGSGWNEQFF.

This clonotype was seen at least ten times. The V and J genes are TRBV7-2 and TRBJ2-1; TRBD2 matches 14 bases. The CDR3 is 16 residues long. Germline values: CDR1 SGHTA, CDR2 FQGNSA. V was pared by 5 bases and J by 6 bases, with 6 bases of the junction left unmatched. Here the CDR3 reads CASSHSTSGGGNEQFF. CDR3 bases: TGTGCCAGCAGCCATTCGACTAGCGGGGGGGGCAATGAGCAGTTCTTC.

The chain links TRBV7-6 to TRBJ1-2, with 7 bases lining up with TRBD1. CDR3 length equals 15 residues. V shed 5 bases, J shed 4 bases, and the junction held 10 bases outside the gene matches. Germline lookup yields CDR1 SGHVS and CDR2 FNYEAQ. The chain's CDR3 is CASSPDRSFPYGYTF. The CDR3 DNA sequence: TGTGCCAGCAGCCCGGACAGGTCGTTCCCCTATGGCTACACCTTC.

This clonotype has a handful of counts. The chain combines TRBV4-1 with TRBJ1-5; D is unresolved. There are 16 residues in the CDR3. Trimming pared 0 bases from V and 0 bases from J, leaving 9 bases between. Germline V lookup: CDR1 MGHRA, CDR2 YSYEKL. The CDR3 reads CASSQDSGYSNQPQHF. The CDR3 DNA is TGCGCCAGCAGCCAAGATTCGGGTTATAGCAATCAGCCCCAGCATTTT.

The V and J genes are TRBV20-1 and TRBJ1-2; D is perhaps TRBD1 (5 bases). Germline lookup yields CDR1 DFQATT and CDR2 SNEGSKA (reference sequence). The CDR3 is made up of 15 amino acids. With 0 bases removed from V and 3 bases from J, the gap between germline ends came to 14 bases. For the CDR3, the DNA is TGCAGTGCTAGAGATCGGGGGGTGAAGGACTATGGCTACACCTTC. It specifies CSARDRGVKDYGYTF.

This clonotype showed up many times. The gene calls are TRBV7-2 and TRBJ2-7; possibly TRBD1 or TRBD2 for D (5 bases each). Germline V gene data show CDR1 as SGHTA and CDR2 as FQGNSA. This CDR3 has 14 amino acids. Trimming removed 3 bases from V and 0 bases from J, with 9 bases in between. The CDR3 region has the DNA TGTGCCAGCAGCTTTGGGACGGACTCCTACGAGCAGTACTTC. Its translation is CASSFGTDSYEQYF. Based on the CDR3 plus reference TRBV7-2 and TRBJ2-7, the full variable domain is GAGVSQSPSNKVTEKGKDVELRCDPISGHTALYWYRQSLGQGLEFLIYFQGNSAPDKSGLPSDRFSAERTGGSVSTLTIQRTQQEDSAVYLCASSFGTDSYEQYFGPGTRLTVT.